These 22 T cell receptor beta chains originate from one sample sequenced in a study of T cell repertoires in cytomegalovirus infection (dated by TCRdb to about 2019). These receptors' antigens are unknown. This sample was sequenced with an Illumina HiSeq 1500. TCRdb took the public reads, trimmed them with fastp at Q25, ran MiXCR for clone calling and kept in-frame beta chains. Rows with a matching CDR3 protein are joined into one entry that keeps the most common DNA and genes. This sample lists more than 90,000 distinct CDR3 sequences; 10% were detected once. The leading ten clones occupy over 25% of the sample. The sample comprised PBMCs, sequenced either directly or after in vitro stimulation (not recorded which). These receptors were collected from a human donor in good health (CMV status not recorded). Some clones in this sample may be carry-over from other donors' samples.

This clonotype has only a few counts. The CDR3: CATYTGSTGELFF. The CDR3, as DNA: TGTGCCACCTATACAGGGAGCACCGGGGAGCTGTTTTTT. V is TRBV6-1 and J is TRBJ2-2, with D maybe TRBD1 (6 bases). Between the trimmed V and J ends, which lost 10 bases and 4 bases, there was a span of 13 bases. From germline, CDR1 is MNHNS and CDR2 SASEGT. The CDR3 runs to 13 residues.

There are many counts of this clonotype. CDR3: CASSLAGQATGELFF. In nucleotides, the CDR3 is TGTGCCAGCAGTTTGGCCGGACAGGCCACCGGGGAGCTGTTTTTT. The chain has TRBV12-3 or TRBV12-4 and TRBJ2-2; the match to TRBD1 covers 7 bases. V was pared by 3 bases and J by 4 bases, with 5 bases of the junction left unmatched. There are 15 residues in the CDR3.

The chain joins TRBV10-3 to TRBJ2-2; D might be TRBD1 (5 bases). Germline V lookup: CDR1 ENHRY, CDR2 SYGVKD. Trimming left V 10 bases short and J 2 bases short, with 20 bases between. The CDR3 length is 16 residues. The CDR3 bases are TGTGCCACGACCTGGGGCAGGGCAGTCAACACCGGGGAGCTGTTTTTT. Encoded protein: CATTWGRAVNTGELFF.

This clonotype appeared many times. This chain links TRBV4-3 with TRBJ2-1; 11 nucleotides align to TRBD2. The CDR3 is made up of 16 amino acids. The ends lost 2 bases at V and 5 bases at J; junction bases unmatched: 5. CDR1 and CDR2 from the germline V gene are LGHNA and YSLEER. The CDR3 protein is CASSQITSGRDNEQFF. CDR3 in DNA: TGCGCCAGCAGCCAAATCACTAGCGGGAGAGACAATGAGCAGTTCTTC.

This clonotype was observed at least ten times. The rearrangement joins TRBV12-3 or TRBV12-4 to TRBJ2-5, with D possibly TRBD1 on 6 matching bases. The CDR3 is 13 amino acids. V lost 4 bases, J lost 1 base, and 7 bases lay in between. CDR3 DNA sequence: TGTGCCAGCAGTTCGGACAGCCAAGAGACCCAGTACTTC. Its translation: CASSSDSQETQYF.

Worth noting for this clonotype: One end of the junction does not line up with germline, which may come from a read error. The rearrangement uses TRBV11-2 and TRBJ2-5, with 9 positions matching TRBD1. The length of the CDR3 is 15 residues. Germline V gene data show CDR1 as SGHAT and CDR2 as FQNNGV. The CDR3 is CASSQEGTGQETQYF. The CDR3 nucleotides are TGCGCCAGCAGCCAAGAGGGGACAGGGCAAGAGACCCAGTACTTC.

This chain uses TRBV20-1 with TRBJ2-7; D may be TRBD2 (6 bases). The length of the CDR3 is 15 residues. The V and J ends lost 3 bases and 7 bases respectively, with 22 bases between them. CDR1 is DFQATT and CDR2 is SNEGSKA in the germline V gene (reference sequence). The CDR3, as DNA: TGCAGTGCTAGTTCGATCACTAGCAATCAGAGGGAGCAGTACTTC. This sequence encodes CSASSITSNQREQYF.

This clonotype was detected ten times or more. The genes are TRBV7-9 and TRBJ1-1; no firm D call. Trimming cost V 5 bases and J 4 bases, with 17 bases left between them. The CDR3 is 15 residues long. Germline assignment: CDR1 SEHNR and CDR2 FQNEAQ (reference sequence). CDR3 loop: CASSAQPGSGTEAFF. The CDR3 DNA reads TGTGCCAGCAGCGCCCAACCCGGGAGTGGCACTGAAGCTTTCTTT.

The genes are TRBV4-3 and TRBJ1-2; TRBD1 is a possible D gene (6 bases). The germline V and J ends were trimmed by 0 bases and 3 bases, with 11 bases remaining between them. There are 15 residues in the CDR3. Germline CDR1 and CDR2: LGHNA and YSLEER. The CDR3 is CASSQDYRDDYGYTF. DNA for the CDR3: TGCGCCAGCAGCCAAGATTACAGGGATGACTATGGCTACACCTTC.

This CDR3 is CASKAGGTGELFF. CDR3 sequence (DNA): TGTGCCAGCAAGGCGGGGGGCACCGGGGAGCTGTTTTTT. The chain combines TRBV9 with TRBJ2-2, with TRBD2 identical over 8 bases. The germline V gene has CDR1 SGDLS and CDR2 YYNGEE. J gave up 4 bases and V 6 bases, and 2 bases lay outside the gene matches. This CDR3 comprises 13 residues. Complete variable domain (other parts from reference TRBV9 and TRBJ2-2): DSGVTQTPKHLITATGQRVTLRCSPRSGDLSVYWYQQSLDQGLQFLIQYYNGEERAKGNILERFSAQQFPDLHSELNLSSLELGDSALYFCASKAGGTGELFFGEGSRLTVL.

This clonotype was counted only a few times. The chain carries TRBV5-4 and TRBJ2-7, with D maybe TRBD2 (6 bases). The germline CDR1 and CDR2 sequences are SGHNT and YYREEE (reference sequence). The CDR3 contains 15 residues. CDR3 DNA: TGTGCCAGCAGCTTGTTCGGTAGCGGAAACTACGGGCAGTACGTC. Its protein is CASSLFGSGNYGQYV.

This clonotype was detected a few times. The gene calls are TRBV7-8 and TRBJ2-7, with 9 bases fitting TRBD2. Trimming took 8 bases from V and 5 from J; bases not matched to a gene: 10. There are 14 residues in the CDR3. Germline values: CDR1 SGHVS, CDR2 FQNEAQ. The CDR3 here is CASSRTSVFHEQYF. The DNA of the CDR3 is TGTGCCAGCTCGCGGACTAGCGTCTTCCACGAGCAGTACTTC.

The chain couples TRBV29-1 to TRBJ1-2; possible D gene TRBD1, 6 bases. Trimming pared 6 bases from V and 4 bases from J, leaving 18 bases between. Germline assignment: CDR1 SQVTM and CDR2 ANQGSEA. This CDR3 comprises 14 residues. DNA of the CDR3: TGCAGCGTGGCAAAGACCGGACAGACCTATGGCTACACCTTC. This translates into CSVAKTGQTYGYTF.

This chain connects TRBV20-1 to TRBJ2-1; D might be TRBD1 or TRBD2, each matching 5 bases. There are 14 residues in the CDR3. Trimming stripped 1 base from V and 2 bases from J, with 9 bases between. Germline CDR1 DFQATT, CDR2 SNEGSKA (reference sequence). The CDR3 here is CSARGDGAYNEQFF. In nucleotides, the CDR3 is TGCAGTGCTAGAGGGGACGGAGCCTACAATGAGCAGTTCTTC.

In its sample, this clonotype was seen many times. V is TRBV11-2 and J is TRBJ2-1, with TRBD1 matching 7 bases. The V and J ends lost 5 bases and 0 bases, in that order; junction bases with no gene match: 4. CDR3 length equals 15 residues. From germline, CDR1 is SGHAT and CDR2 FQNNGV. The CDR3 reads CASSPRTGSYNEQFF. The DNA of the CDR3 is TGTGCCAGCAGCCCTCGGACAGGCTCCTACAATGAGCAGTTCTTC.

As DNA, the CDR3 is TGCGCCAGCAGTCTGGAGGGAGGGAACAATGAGCAGTTCTTC. This encodes CASSLEGGNNEQFF. The chain couples TRBV23-1 to TRBJ2-1; the match to TRBD2 covers 7 bases. TRBV23-1 is an ORF; its function is uncertain. V lost 4 bases to trimming and J lost 5 bases; unmatched junction nucleotides: 5. The CDR3 length is 14 residues.

This clonotype was counted ten times or more. The rearrangement links TRBV7-8 to TRBJ2-7, with a possible D match to TRBD2 (6 bases). In germline, CDR1 is SGHVS, CDR2 FQNEAQ. V lost 0 bases, J lost 6 bases, and 15 bases lay in between. The length of the CDR3 is 15 residues. DNA for the CDR3: TGTGCCAGCAGCTTAGCTGGGGGTGGAGGGCGCGAGCAGTACGTC. Encoded protein: CASSLAGGGGREQYV.

This clonotype was counted at least ten times. The CDR3 DNA reads as TGTGCCAGCAGCCCAAGACAGGGATTCGGAAACATTCAGTACTTC. Protein: CASSPRQGFGNIQYF. The chain has TRBV7-2 and TRBJ2-4, with TRBD1 matching 7 bases. This CDR3 is built from 15 residues. V lost 5 bases, J lost 6 bases, and 10 bases stayed unmatched. Per germline, CDR1 SGHTA and CDR2 FQGNSA.

The sample holds many counts of this clonotype. The gene calls are TRBV6-4 and TRBJ2-7, with D possibly matching TRBD2 (7 bases). From germline, CDR1 is MRHNA and CDR2 SNTAGT. CDR3 length: 16 residues. The V and J ends lost 2 bases and 1 base respectively, with 15 bases between them. The CDR3 reads CASSDPPGGGSYEQYV. The CDR3 nucleotides read TGTGCCAGCAGTGACCCGCCGGGGGGCGGATCCTACGAGCAGTACGTC.

V gene TRBV29-1 combines with J gene TRBJ2-7, with 10 nucleotides matching TRBD2. The V gene's germline CDR1 is SQVTM and CDR2 ANQGSEA. J gave up 2 bases and V 4 bases, and 5 bases lay outside the gene matches. CDR3 length: 14 amino acids. CDR3 nucleotides: TGCAGCGTTGCCAGGACTAGCGGAGCCTACGAGCAGTACTTC. It specifies CSVARTSGAYEQYF.

This clonotype was detected only a few times. The chain recombines TRBV5-1 with TRBJ1-1; 8 nucleotides line up with TRBD1. CDR3 size: 12 residues. V was clipped by 4 bases and J by 11 bases; unmatched bases: 7. Germline V gene data show CDR1 as SGHRS and CDR2 as YFSETQ. The CDR3 DNA is TGCGCCAGCAGCCCTGGACAGGGAACGGCTTTCTTT. Its translation is CASSPGQGTAFF.

The sample holds many counts of this clonotype. The chain couples TRBV6-1 to TRBJ1-5; 9 bases line up with TRBD1. Unmatched junction bases numbered 13, after V lost 10 bases and J lost 0 bases. There are 17 residues in the CDR3. Germline CDR1 and CDR2: MNHNS and SASEGT. CDR3 loop: CATQALWTGVSNQPQHF. The CDR3 nucleotides read TGTGCCACCCAAGCTCTCTGGACAGGGGTTAGCAATCAGCCCCAGCATTTT.